Detailed here is one T cell receptor beta chain. The antigen is undetermined. Germline-derived CDR1 and CDR2 are SGHRS and YFSETQ. Trimming shortened V by 2 bases and J by 5 bases, and 11 bases separated the two germline ends. The length of the CDR3 is 13 residues. Unique molecular identifiers were incorporated during preparation of the TCRbeta library. TCRdb passed the PCR reads through MiXCR, listing each CDR3 protein once. The repertoire includes about a million distinct CDR3 sequences, around 30% of them detected once, and roughly 27% sits in the top ten. This specimen belongs to a study of T-cell reconstitution after alpha-beta-depleted transplantation in children. Findings and caveats of the study: Several hundred expanded graft clones reportedly gave rise to the alpha-beta T cells present about two months after transplant.

This sample comprised PBMCs, mostly from graft donor cells, obtained 360 days after TCRalphabeta/CD19-depleted stem cell transplant. V and J are TRBV5-1 and TRBJ2-7; D gene unclear. The origin of this receptor is a boy under three years old who had a stem cell transplant for SCID, so the T cells may come from the graft donor. The CDR3 sequence: CASSFLPEDEQYF. Written as DNA, the CDR3 is TGCGCCAGCAGCTTTCTTCCCGAGGACGAGCAGTACTTC.